The source of this T cell receptor beta chain is a study of shared clonotypes between healthy human individuals. The wider study: With ages of 18 to 49, the donors were a couple of women and three men. CD4 naive and memory got three plates each, CD8 naive two, CD8 memory one.

TCRdb's copy holds only in-frame clones and misses some; the assay was immunoSEQ multiplex PCR. The profile shows millions of clones, approximately 93% of them singletons. Donors were healthy HIV-negative adults without recently reported acute infections or vaccinations. This CDR3 is built from 16 residues. Trimming took 0 bases from V and 2 from J, leaving 14 bases between them. Germline-derived CDR1 and CDR2 are LGHNA and YSLEER. The V gene is TRBV4-3, the J gene TRBJ2-7; possible D gene TRBD2, 6 bases. Material: naive CD4+ T cells from PBMCs. The subset: CD45RA+ positively selected. This TCR derives from a man aged 18 to 29 in good health. Some clones in this sample may be carry-over from other donors' samples. The CDR3 sequence: CASSQDIAGRPYEQYF. CDR3 nucleotide sequence: TGCGCCAGCAGCCAAGATATCGCGGGGAGGCCCTACGAGCAGTACTTC.